This T cell receptor (beta chain) stems from a study of T cells in Graves' hyperthyroidism and ophthalmopathy. The study, taken as a whole, reports: A 13 V-J signature model discriminated ophthalmopathy versus stable hyperthyroidism.

Patients showing uncontrolled infection, other autoimmune disease, pregnancy or lactation were ineligible. Clinical symptoms, serum thyroxine, TRAb, thyroid ultrasound and orbital computed tomography informed diagnoses. Turning to this clonotype: Antigen specificity is unknown.

V lost 8 bases, J lost 4 bases, and 14 bases lay in between. Germline lookup yields CDR1 GTSNPN and CDR2 SVGIG (reference sequence). The CDR3 covers 12 residues. It was RNA transcripts that yielded the amplified TCR beta CDR3 regions. First-round RT-PCR with HTBI primers amplified the TCR CDR3 region. TCRdb itself ran the multiplex PCR reads through MiXCR, one entry per CDR3 protein. This sample has approximately 510,000 distinct CDR3 sequences; more than 20% occur once, and the top ten carry more than 25%. The chain carries TRBV30 and TRBJ1-2; TRBD1 might be the D (5 bases). The sequenced sample consisted of blood. This sequence originates from a man between 18 and 35 years old with Graves' hyperthyroidism. The CDR3: CAASQGTYGYTF. In DNA form, the CDR3 reads TGTGCCGCCTCTCAGGGAACCTATGGCTACACCTTC.